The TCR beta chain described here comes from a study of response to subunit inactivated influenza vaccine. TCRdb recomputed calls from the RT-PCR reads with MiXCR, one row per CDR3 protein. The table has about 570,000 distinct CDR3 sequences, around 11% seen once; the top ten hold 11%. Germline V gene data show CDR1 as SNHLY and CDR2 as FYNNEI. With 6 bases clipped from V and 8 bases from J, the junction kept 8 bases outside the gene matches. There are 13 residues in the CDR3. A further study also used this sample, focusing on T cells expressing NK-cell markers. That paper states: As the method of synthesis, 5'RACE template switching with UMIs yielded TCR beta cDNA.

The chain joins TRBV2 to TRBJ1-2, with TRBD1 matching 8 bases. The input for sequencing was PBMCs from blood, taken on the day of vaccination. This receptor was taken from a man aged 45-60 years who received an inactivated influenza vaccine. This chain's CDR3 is CASRRTGSEGYTF. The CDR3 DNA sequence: TGTGCCAGCAGGCGGACAGGGTCGGAGGGCTACACCTTC.